This T cell receptor (beta chain) came from a study of T-cell memory formation after mild COVID-19. TCRdb used MiXCR to reprocess the 5' RACE reads, holding one entry per CDR3 protein. The repertoire holds about 340,000 distinct CDR3 sequences, with about 15% as singletons. V trimming: 6 bases; J trimming: 4 bases; junction bases outside the gene matches: 15. The CDR3 spans 18 residues. Germline V gives CDR1 DFQATT, CDR2 SNEGSKA (reference sequence). This clonotype came up a few times. Its antigen is still unknown. Notes on the study in general: A second wave expanding day 15 to 37 was CD4+-biased; contracting clones were balanced.

The rearrangement links TRBV20-1 to TRBJ2-3; 14 nucleotides agree with TRBD2. The sequenced sample was PBMCs or a T cell subset sorted from them (not recorded which). The receptor comes from a man between 18 and 29 years old who had mild COVID-19 (a few samples of this study predate the infection). Cell type and time point are not known. For the CDR3, the DNA is TGCAGTGCAACTTCGCCGGGACTAGCGGGGGTGGTCGCAGATACGCAGTATTTT. Amino acid sequence: CSATSPGLAGVVADTQYF.